One and the same sample provided the 18 T cell receptor beta chains below, sequenced in a study of T cells after yellow fever vaccination. TCRdb recomputed calls from the 5' RACE reads with MiXCR, one row per CDR3 protein. There are some 320,000 distinct CDR3 sequences in the sample; more than 8.5% occur only once, and roughly 17% lies in the top ten. Sequencing used PBMCs, obtained on the day of the first yellow fever vaccination. Every receptor here comes from a man aged 18 to 29 who received the YFV17D yellow fever vaccine.

This clonotype came up a few times. The chain couples TRBV12-3 or TRBV12-4 to TRBJ1-5, with TRBD1 as a possible D gene (6 bases). The CDR3 runs 14 residues. Trimming pared 4 bases from V and 3 bases from J, leaving 10 bases between. The DNA of the CDR3 is TGTGCCAGCAGTTCCTGGGACACCAATCAGCCCCAGCATTTT. This sequence encodes CASSSWDTNQPQHF.

This clonotype was observed a few times. The chain uses TRBV20-1 and TRBJ2-7, with 7 bases lining up with TRBD1. Germline CDR1 and CDR2: DFQATT and SNEGSKA (reference sequence). This CDR3 is 12 amino acids long. V was clipped by 6 bases and J by 2 bases; unmatched bases: 4. In DNA form, the CDR3 reads TGCAGTGCCCCGGACAGGACCTACGAGCAGTACGTC. Its protein product is CSAPDRTYEQYV.

The chain links TRBV20-1 to TRBJ1-2; 7 nucleotides match TRBD1. CDR1 and CDR2 from the germline V gene are DFQATT and SNEGSKA (reference sequence). V lost 2 bases, J lost 6 bases, and 6 bases stayed unmatched. This CDR3 region has 13 residues. The CDR3 bases are TGCAGTGCTAGATCTCCAGGGGGACATGGCTACACCTTC. Translated, it gives CSARSPGGHGYTF.

V is TRBV2 and J is TRBJ1-6; no reliable D call. CDR1 and CDR2 (germline): SNHLY, FYNNEI. The length of the CDR3 is 15 residues. Trimming took off 7 bases at V and 6 bases at J, with 16 bases between the two ends. CDR3 residues: CASKVQRRSNSPLHF. CDR3 DNA sequence: TGTGCCAGCAAGGTCCAGCGGAGGAGTAATTCACCCCTCCACTTT.

This clonotype occurred a few times. V usage is TRBV24-1 and J usage is TRBJ2-5; 7 bases match TRBD1. V dropped 6 bases and J dropped 1; count of bases not matched to a gene: 10. Germline values: CDR1 KGHDR, CDR2 SFDVKD. The CDR3 length is 16 residues. CDR3 nucleotides: TGTGCCACCAGTAAGGGACCCGGGACAGCCCAAGAGACCCAGTACTTC. Translated: CATSKGPGTAQETQYF.

The chain recombines TRBV28 with TRBJ2-7; tentative D call: TRBD1 (5 bases). V was cut by 3 bases and J by 1 base, with 16 bases left in between. Germline CDR1 and CDR2: MDHEN and SYDVKM. This CDR3 has 16 residues. The DNA for the CDR3 is TGTGCCAGCAGTTTCAGGGCCGACGGCGGTTCCTACGAGCAGTACGTC. This gives the protein CASSFRADGGSYEQYV.

This clonotype appeared many times. V usage is TRBV28 and J usage is TRBJ2-1, with D perhaps TRBD1 (5 bases). The CDR3 covers 16 residues. The V gene lost 5 bases and the J gene lost 4 bases, with 18 bases spanning the gap. Germline V gene data show CDR1 as MDHEN and CDR2 as SYDVKM. The DNA of the CDR3 is TGTGCCAGCAGTCCCATAGGGCAGGGCTTTTACAATGAGCAGTTCTTC. This sequence encodes CASSPIGQGFYNEQFF.

This clonotype was counted ten times or more. V gene TRBV4-3 combines with J gene TRBJ1-2, with 7 bases identical to TRBD1. Germline CDR1 LGHNA, CDR2 YSLEER. Germline trimming cut 0 bases from V and 6 bases from J; bases unmatched to any gene: 7. The CDR3 has 15 amino acids. CDR3 bases: TGCGCCAGCAGCCAAGATCCGAACAGGGGAAATGGCTACACCTTC. Protein product: CASSQDPNRGNGYTF.

This chain joins TRBV7-3 and TRBJ2-3; 9 bases fit TRBD1. V shed 5 bases and J 2 bases; nucleotides not matched to a gene: 11. The CDR3 totals 17 residues. From germline, CDR1 is SGHTA and CDR2 FQGTGA. CDR3 protein: CASSPSGTGSTTDTQYF. The DNA for the CDR3 is TGTGCCAGCAGCCCCTCCGGGACAGGGTCAACCACAGATACGCAGTATTTT. Supplemented by reference TRBV7-3 and TRBJ2-3, the full variable domain reads GAGVSQTPSNKVTEKGKYVELRCDPISGHTALYWYRQSLGQGPEFLIYFQGTGAADDSGLPNDRFFAVRPEGSVSTLKIQRTERGDSAVYLCASSPSGTGSTTDTQYFGPGTRLTVL.

This clonotype occurred a few times. Here the CDR3 DNA reads TGTGCCAGCTCTACATGGATCGAGGATACGCAGTATTTT. Translated: CASSTWIEDTQYF. The genes are TRBV7-2 and TRBJ2-3, with unresolved D. Germline loops: CDR1 SGHTA, CDR2 FQGNSA. V lost 8 bases to trimming and J lost 6 bases, with 15 bases between them. This CDR3 has 13 residues.

J is TRBJ2-3 and V is TRBV20-1; 8 nucleotides agree with TRBD2. Germline CDR1 DFQATT, CDR2 SNEGSKA (reference sequence). This CDR3 is 17 amino acids long. V lost 1 base, J lost 2 bases, and 11 bases stayed unmatched. CDR3 nucleotide sequence: TGCAGTGCTAGAGCGCAGTACGGGGGGGCCGTCACAGATACGCAGTATTTT. It translates to CSARAQYGGAVTDTQYF.

In this sample, this clonotype turned up a few times. The chain employs TRBV15 and TRBJ1-4; D remains ambiguous. In germline, CDR1 is LNHNV, CDR2 YYDKDF (reference sequence). This CDR3 is 15 amino acids long. V was cut by 2 bases and J by 6 bases, with 13 bases left in between. The CDR3 region has the DNA TGTGCCACCAGCAGATCGGCGGCGCCTGATGAAAAACTGTTTTTT. Translation: CATSRSAAPDEKLFF.

The chain uses TRBV7-2 and TRBJ2-3, with 7 nucleotides matching TRBD2. The germline V gene has CDR1 SGHTA and CDR2 FQGNSA. The CDR3 totals 15 residues. With V trimmed by 6 bases and J by 8 bases, 14 bases remained unmatched. CDR3 DNA: TGTGCCAGCAGACCACCCGGGACTTGGGGGGGTACGCAGTATTTT. Translated, it gives CASRPPGTWGGTQYF.

The chain is built from TRBV7-9 and TRBJ1-1; 7 bases match TRBD1. V shed 5 bases and J 6 bases; nucleotides not matched to a gene: 9. This CDR3 region has 14 residues. The V gene's germline CDR1 is SEHNR and CDR2 FQNEAQ (reference sequence). The CDR3 nucleotides are TGTGCCAGCAGCAAAGAGGGCCAGGGGGCTGAAGCTTTCTTT. Protein product: CASSKEGQGAEAFF. The full variable domain, in which reference TRBV7-9 and TRBJ1-1 provide the parts outside the CDR3, is DTGVSQNPRHKITKRGQNVTFRCDPISEHNRLYWYRQTLGQGPEFLTYFQNEAQLEKSRLLSDRFSAERPKGSFSTLEIQRTEQGDSAMYLCASSKEGQGAEAFFGQGTRLTVV.

This clonotype was seen a handful of times. CDR3 residues: CATSRDRWGENTEAFF. In nucleotides, the CDR3 is TGTGCCACCAGCAGAGATCGTTGGGGGGAGAACACTGAAGCTTTCTTT. This sequence joins TRBV15 and TRBJ1-1; D perhaps matches TRBD1 (5 bases). Germline V lookup: CDR1 LNHNV, CDR2 YYDKDF (reference sequence). V lost 0 bases to trimming and J lost 1 base, with 12 bases between them. CDR3 length: 16 residues.

This clonotype was seen more than once but under ten times. This rearrangement joins TRBV11-3 to TRBJ2-3; 8 nucleotides align to TRBD1. The CDR3 is made up of 16 amino acids. Germline CDR1 SGHNT, CDR2 YENEEA. After removal of 6 bases from V and 0 bases from J, the junction contained 8 bases not matched to a gene. CDR3 in DNA: TGTGCCAGCAGTTCACGACAGGGGACTAGCACAGATACGCAGTATTTT. Translated: CASSSRQGTSTDTQYF.

The sample holds a few counts of this clonotype. The rearrangement uses TRBV4-1 and TRBJ2-7; tentatively, D is TRBD1 or TRBD2 (7 bases each). Trimming took 6 bases from V and 1 from J, leaving 19 bases between them. The CDR3 loop spans 16 amino acids. Germline V gives CDR1 MGHRA, CDR2 YSYEKL. DNA for the CDR3: TGCGCCAGCAGGCCCTCCGGGACAGCGGGATCCTACGAGCAGTACTTC. This gives the protein CASRPSGTAGSYEQYF.

CDR3 coding DNA: TGTGCCAGCAGTGCGATTGGGGGCACAGATACGCAGTATTTT. Translation: CASSAIGGTDTQYF. V is TRBV6-4 and J is TRBJ2-3; D is undetermined. CDR3 length: 14 amino acids. V lost 4 bases to trimming and J lost 1 base, with 9 bases between them. Per the germline V gene, CDR1 is MRHNA and CDR2 is SNTAGT.